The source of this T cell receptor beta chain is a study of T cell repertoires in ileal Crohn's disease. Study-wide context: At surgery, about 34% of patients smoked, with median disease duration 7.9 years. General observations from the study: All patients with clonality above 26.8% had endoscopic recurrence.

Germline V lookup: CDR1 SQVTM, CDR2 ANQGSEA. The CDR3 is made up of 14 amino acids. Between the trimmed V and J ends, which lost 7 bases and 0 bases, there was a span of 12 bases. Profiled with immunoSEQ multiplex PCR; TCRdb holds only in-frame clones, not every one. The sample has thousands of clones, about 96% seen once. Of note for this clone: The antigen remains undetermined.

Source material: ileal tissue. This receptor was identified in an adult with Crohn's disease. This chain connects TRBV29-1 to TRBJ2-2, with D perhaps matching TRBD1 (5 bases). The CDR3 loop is CSGVQGANTGELFF. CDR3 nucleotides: TGCAGCGGCGTGCAGGGTGCGAACACCGGGGAGCTGTTTTTT.